A single sample gave rise to the 21 T cell receptor beta chains below, sequenced in a study of spatial heterogeneity in lung cancer. Overall study results and limits: Tracking of tumor mutation counts was seen in expanded intratumoral alpha and beta TCR counts.

Their antigens remain unidentified. One entry per CDR3 protein, called by TCRdb with MiXCR from the 5' RACE reads. The repertoire has 3,300 or so distinct CDR3 sequences, about 15% of them found once; the top ten carry roughly 6.4%. The time point is: sample taken at primary tumor resection. This material consisted of lung tumor tissue, taken at surgery. The receptor set was obtained from a male donor with early-stage non-small cell lung cancer.

In its sample, this clonotype ranks as medium-sized. The chain links TRBV18 to TRBJ2-5, with 7 bases matching TRBD1. V shed 0 bases, J shed 5 bases, and the junction held 6 bases outside the gene matches. This CDR3 comprises 15 residues. Per the germline V gene, CDR1 is KGHSH and CDR2 is LQKENI. CDR3 in DNA: TGTGCCAGCTCACCACCGACAGGGAACATGGAGACCCAGTACTTC. Encoded protein: CASSPPTGNMETQYF.

There are a few counts of this clonotype. This chain links TRBV4-3 with TRBJ2-7, with a weak D call TRBD1 (6 bases). CDR1 and CDR2 from the germline V gene are LGHNA and YSLEER. Deletions cut 0 bases from V and 1 base from J, with 10 bases between. The CDR3 length is 15 residues. CDR3 protein: CASSQDLGHSYEQYF. The CDR3 region has the DNA TGCGCCAGCAGCCAAGATCTGGGACATTCCTACGAGCAGTACTTC.

By its share, this clonotype is medium-sized. The V and J genes are TRBV20-1 and TRBJ2-7, with D unclear. CDR3 length equals 15 residues. Germline CDR1 reads DFQATT; CDR2 reads SNEGSKA (reference sequence). Trimming took off 1 base at V and 0 bases at J, with 13 bases between the two ends. DNA of the CDR3: TGCAGTGCTAGAGCGGAAGGTAGAAGCTCCTACGAGCAGTACTTC. Amino acid sequence: CSARAEGRSSYEQYF.

About this clonotype itself: A read error is possible here, since a much larger clone lies one base away. The chain employs TRBV7-2 and TRBJ2-1; D is ambiguous. V dropped 2 bases and J dropped 5 bases, with 10 bases sitting between them. The germline V gene encodes CDR1 SGHTA and CDR2 FQGNSA. This CDR3 spans 14 amino acids. This CDR3 is CTSSLMVGNNEQFF. The CDR3 DNA reads TGTACCAGCAGCTTAATGGTCGGAAACAATGAGCAGTTCTTC.

The chain joins TRBV19 to TRBJ2-1; D assignment may be TRBD1 or TRBD2 (5 bases each). The CDR3 sequence is 14 residues long. Germline CDR1 LNHDA, CDR2 SQIVND (reference sequence). V gave up 4 bases and J gave up 2 bases, with 9 bases separating them. CDR3 nucleotide sequence: TGTGCCAGTAGTAGGGGCGGGCCCTACAATGAGCAGTTCTTC. The encoded protein is CASSRGGPYNEQFF. Combining the CDR3 with reference TRBV19 and TRBJ2-1 gives the whole variable domain DGGITQSPKYLFRKEGQNVTLSCEQNLNHDAMYWYRQDPGQGLRLIYYSQIVNDFQKGDIAEGYSVSREKKESFPLTVTSAQKNPTAFYLCASSRGGPYNEQFFGPGTRLTVL.

This clonotype was counted between two and nine times. This sequence joins TRBV5-4 and TRBJ2-7, with 7 bases that match TRBD2. After removal of 7 bases from V and 2 bases from J, the junction contained 6 bases not matched to a gene. The germline CDR1 and CDR2 sequences are SGHNT and YYREEE (reference sequence). The length of the CDR3 is 13 residues. CDR3: CASGLGLAYEQYF. The CDR3 nucleotides are TGTGCCAGCGGACTAGGTTTGGCCTACGAGCAGTACTTC.

By its share, this clonotype is medium-sized. The rearrangement uses TRBV27 and TRBJ2-7; the match to TRBD2 covers 12 bases. Germline V gene sequence: CDR1 MNHEY, CDR2 SMNVEV (reference sequence). This CDR3 has 13 residues. The V and J ends lost 6 bases and 7 bases, in that order; junction bases with no gene match: 4. The CDR3 DNA sequence: TGTGCCAGCAGGACTAGCGGGAGAGATGAGCAGTACTTC. Residues: CASRTSGRDEQYF.

This clonotype ranks as medium-sized. The chain links TRBV14 to TRBJ1-6, with no clear D. V shed 1 base and J shed 3 bases, with 7 bases lying between them. The CDR3 sequence is 15 residues long. The germline CDR1 and CDR2 sequences are SGHDN and FVKESK. The CDR3 nucleotides read TGTGCCAGCAGCCAAGGAGTGCTCTATAATTCACCCCTCCACTTT. This translates into CASSQGVLYNSPLHF.

This clonotype was counted only a few times. V and J are TRBV3-1 and TRBJ2-3; 8 positions agree with TRBD2. V lost 5 bases, J lost 6 bases, and 10 bases stayed unmatched. CDR3 length equals 15 residues. Looked up from germline, CDR1 is LGHDT and CDR2 is YNNKEL (reference sequence). This CDR3 reads CASSDQGLAGDTQYF. CDR3 coding DNA: TGTGCCAGCAGCGATCAAGGACTAGCAGGTGATACGCAGTATTTT.

This clonotype is termed medium-sized. The V call is TRBV6-5, the J call TRBJ1-1; TRBD1 might be the D (5 bases). Trimming took off 7 bases at V and 1 base at J, with 16 bases between the two ends. The CDR3 totals 15 residues. The germline V gene has CDR1 MNHEY and CDR2 SVGAGI. The CDR3 DNA sequence: TGTGCCAGCATGAGTAGGGGATCCCCGAACACTGAAGCTTTCTTT. It translates to CASMSRGSPNTEAFF.

This clonotype was seen more than once but under ten times. The CDR3 sequence is CASSSWPDQAFF. As DNA, the CDR3 is TGTGCCAGCAGCTCTTGGCCTGACCAAGCTTTCTTT. The chain couples TRBV5-6 to TRBJ1-1; no clear D gene. Germline CDR1 is SGHDT and CDR2 is YYEEEE. The CDR3 is 12 amino acids. Trimming took 3 bases from V and 9 from J, leaving 12 bases between them.

This clonotype rates as medium-sized (0.01 to 0.1%). CDR3 sequence reads: CASSPANYEQYF. The CDR3, as DNA: TGTGCCAGCAGCCCAGCGAACTACGAGCAGTACTTC. V gene TRBV14 combines with J gene TRBJ2-7; no firm D call. The CDR3 sequence is 12 residues long. Trimming shortened V by 4 bases and J by 3 bases, and 7 bases separated the two germline ends. Germline CDR1 and CDR2: SGHDN and FVKESK. Complete variable domain (other parts from reference TRBV14 and TRBJ2-7): EAGVTQFPSHSVIEKGQTVTLRCDPISGHDNLYWYRRVMGKEIKFLLHFVKESKQDESGMPNNRFLAERTGGTYSTLKVQPAELEDSGVYFCASSPANYEQYFGPGTRLTVT.

By proportion, this clonotype is medium-sized. The rearrangement links TRBV28 to TRBJ2-7; a possible D gene is TRBD2 (5 bases). The germline V and J ends were trimmed by 3 bases and 1 base, with 10 bases remaining between them. Germline V gene data show CDR1 as MDHEN and CDR2 as SYDVKM. CDR3 length equals 14 residues. Here the CDR3 reads CASSLWGASYEQYF. CDR3 sequence (DNA): TGTGCCAGCAGTTTGTGGGGAGCGTCCTACGAGCAGTACTTC.

V usage is TRBV11-1 and J usage is TRBJ2-7, with D possibly being TRBD1 (6 bases). The CDR3 spans 14 residues. CDR1 is SGHAT and CDR2 is FQDESV in the germline V gene (reference sequence). The ends were cut back, 4 bases at V and 2 bases at J, with 12 bases in the middle. In DNA form, the CDR3 reads TGTGCCAGCAGCTCCACAGGGTACCCCTACGAGCAGTACTTC. This sequence encodes CASSSTGYPYEQYF. The full variable domain, its missing parts supplied by reference TRBV11-1 and TRBJ2-7, is EAEVAQSPRYKITEKSQAVAFWCDPISGHATLYWYRQILGQGPELLVQFQDESVVDDSQLPKDRFSAERLKGVDSTLKIQPAELGDSAMYLCASSSTGYPYEQYFGPGTRLTVT.

This clonotype is medium-sized in the sample. The chain recombines TRBV30 with TRBJ1-6, with 8 bases lining up with TRBD1. Germline V CDR1 and CDR2: GTSNPN, SVGIG (reference sequence). This CDR3 comprises 13 residues. J lost 6 bases, V lost 7 bases, and 5 bases had no gene match. CDR3 sequence reads: CAYQGASNSPLHF. DNA of the CDR3: TGTGCCTACCAGGGGGCGAGTAATTCACCCCTCCACTTT.

By share, this clonotype counts as large. This sequence joins TRBV6-5 and TRBJ2-1; tentatively, D is TRBD1 (6 bases). Germline-derived CDR1 and CDR2 are MNHEY and SVGAGI. V was clipped by 5 bases and J by 2 bases, with 22 bases between them. CDR3 length: 18 amino acids. CDR3 in amino acids: CASSRRRGQGTTYNEQFF. The CDR3 DNA is TGTGCCAGCAGTCGTCGACGGGGCCAGGGGACCACCTACAATGAGCAGTTCTTC.

This rearrangement joins TRBV28 to TRBJ1-5; 8 bases match TRBD1. Trimming cost V 6 bases and J 7 bases; bases outside gene matches: 14. The CDR3 sequence is 16 residues long. Per germline, CDR1 MDHEN and CDR2 SYDVKM. The CDR3: CASRLYSDRERQPQHF. CDR3 sequence (DNA): TGTGCCAGCAGACTATATTCGGACAGGGAGCGCCAGCCCCAGCATTTT. The full variable domain, completed using reference TRBV28 and TRBJ1-5, is DVKVTQSSRYLVKRTGEKVFLECVQDMDHENMFWYRQDPGLGLRLIYFSYDVKMKEKGDIPEGYSVSREKKERFSLILESASTNQTSMYLCASRLYSDRERQPQHFGDGTRLSIL.

This chain joins TRBV10-1 and TRBJ2-7; D perhaps matches TRBD1 (6 bases). The CDR3 runs to 13 residues. Germline V gene data show CDR1 as WNHNN and CDR2 as SYGVQD (reference sequence). V lost 5 bases, J lost 3 bases, and 11 bases lay in between. The chain's CDR3 is CASSLTQGYEQYF. CDR3 DNA: TGCGCCAGCAGTCTAACACAGGGCTACGAGCAGTACTTC.

This clonotype is labeled as medium-sized. J is TRBJ2-1 and V is TRBV11-1; the match to TRBD1 covers 11 bases. This CDR3 comprises 16 residues. Germline V gives CDR1 SGHAT, CDR2 FQDESV (reference sequence). Unmatched junction bases numbered 14, after V lost 9 bases and J lost 7 bases. The CDR3 sequence is CASRPPRGTGGNEQFF. The CDR3 nucleotides read TGTGCCAGTCGACCCCCACGCGGGACAGGGGGGAATGAGCAGTTCTTC.

There are a few counts of this clonotype. The gene calls are TRBV20-1 and TRBJ2-7; TRBD2 matches 10 bases. V lost 3 bases to trimming and J lost 0 bases; unmatched junction nucleotides: 5. This CDR3 comprises 15 residues. CDR1 DFQATT and CDR2 SNEGSKA come from the germline V gene (reference sequence). The CDR3 loop is CSASSGLAVSYEQYF. CDR3 nucleotides: TGCAGTGCTAGTTCCGGACTAGCGGTCTCCTACGAGCAGTACTTC.

This clonotype is medium-sized in the sample. The chain has TRBV30 and TRBJ1-5; no clear D. Trimming stripped 3 bases from V and 1 base from J, with 19 bases between. The germline V gene encodes CDR1 GTSNPN and CDR2 SVGIG (reference sequence). CDR3 size: 17 residues. The CDR3 bases are TGTGCCTGGAGCGGTTCCTCAAGGACGGCAAGCAATCAGCCCCAGCATTTT. Protein product: CAWSGSSRTASNQPQHF.